This entry is about one T cell receptor (beta chain). The data belong to a study of blood T cell repertoires in COVID-19. Generated by immunoSEQ multiplex PCR, the TCRdb table keeps only in-frame clones and is missing some. The table shows 300,000 to 350,000 clones, with approximately 90% occurring only once. During active infection, Seattle patients enrolled and were then monitored through disease. After removal of 1 base from V and 1 base from J, the junction contained 4 bases not matched to a gene. Germline values: CDR1 SGHKS, CDR2 YYEKEE (reference sequence). CDR3 length: 16 residues. The TCR was taken from a young man with COVID-19, enrolled during active disease. This chain joins TRBV5-5 and TRBJ1-4, with 7 bases lining up with TRBD1. The specimen sequenced was peripheral blood. The CDR3 region is CASSLRGDRTNEKLFF. Here the CDR3 DNA reads TGTGCCAGCAGCTTGCGAGGGGACAGAACTAATGAAAAACTGTTTTTT. The variable domain in full, with the rest retrieved from reference TRBV5-5 and TRBJ1-4, is DAGVTQSPTHLIKTRGQQVTLRCSPISGHKSVSWYQQVLGQGPQFIFQYYEKEERGRGNFPDRFSARQFPNYSSELNVNALLLGDSALYLCASSLRGDRTNEKLFFGSGTQLSVL.